This TCR beta chain was sequenced for a study of shared clonotypes between healthy human individuals. Here immunoSEQ multiplex PCR was the method, and the copy in TCRdb shows in-frame clones only, minus some. The data hold about a million clones, with 77% observed a single time. CDR1 and CDR2 from the germline V gene are SGHVS and FQNEAQ. With 1 base removed from V and 6 bases from J, the gap between germline ends came to 7 bases. This CDR3 is built from 12 residues. This TCR was sampled from a man aged 18-30 years in good health. Some clones in this sample may be carry-over from other donors' samples. The chain uses TRBV7-8 and TRBJ2-7; D is undetermined. Input material: memory CD4+ T cells from PBMCs. Subset specified: CD45RA-negative fraction. CDR3 sequence reads: CASSLGPGEQYF. In DNA, the CDR3 is TGTGCCAGCAGCTTAGGGCCTGGCGAGCAGTACTTC.